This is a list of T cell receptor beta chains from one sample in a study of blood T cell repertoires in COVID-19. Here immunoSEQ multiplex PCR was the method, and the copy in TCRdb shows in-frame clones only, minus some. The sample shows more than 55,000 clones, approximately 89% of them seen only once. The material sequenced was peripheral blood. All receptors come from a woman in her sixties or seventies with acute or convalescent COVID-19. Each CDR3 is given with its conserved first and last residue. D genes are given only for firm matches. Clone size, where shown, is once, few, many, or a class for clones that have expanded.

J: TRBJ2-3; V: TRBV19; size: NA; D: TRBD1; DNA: TGTGCCAGTACCCGAGACAGGGGGCAAGACACAGATACGCAGTATTTT; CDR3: CASTRDRGQDTDTQYF
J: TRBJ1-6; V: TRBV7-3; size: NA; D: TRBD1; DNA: TGTGCCAGCAGCTTAAAATACAGTCTCCCGGACAGGGCGGCTTCACCCCTCCACTTT; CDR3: CASSLKYSLPDRAASPLHF
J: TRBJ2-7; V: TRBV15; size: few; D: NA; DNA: TGTGCCACCAGCAGAGGGACAATAAGGAGCTCCTACGAGCAGTACTTC; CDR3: CATSRGTIRSSYEQYF
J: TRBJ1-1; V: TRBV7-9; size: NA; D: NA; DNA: TGTGCCAGCAGCCTCGGAGGAGGGGTGAACACTGAAGCTTTCTTT; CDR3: CASSLGGGVNTEAFF
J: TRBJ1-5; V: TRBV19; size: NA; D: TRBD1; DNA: TGTGCCAGTAGTATCCGGACAGGGCTAGTTCAGCCCCAGCATTTT; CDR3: CASSIRTGLVQPQHF
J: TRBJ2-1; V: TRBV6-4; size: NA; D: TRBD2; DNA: TGTGCCAGCAGTGAAAGGAGCGGGGGTTACAATGAGCAGTTCTTC; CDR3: CASSERSGGYNEQFF
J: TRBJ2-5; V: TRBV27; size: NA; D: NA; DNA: TGTGCCAGCAGAGCCGAAGGGGTTGCGACCCAGTACTTC; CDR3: CASRAEGVATQYF
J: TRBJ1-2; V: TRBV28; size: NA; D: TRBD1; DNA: TGTGCCAGCAGTTTAGGGACAGGGATGGGTGGCTACACCTTC; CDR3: CASSLGTGMGGYTF
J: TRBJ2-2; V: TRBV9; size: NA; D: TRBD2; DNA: TGTGCCAGCAGCTTAACTAGCGGGAGGGTCCCCGGGGAGCTGTTTTTT; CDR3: CASSLTSGRVPGELFF
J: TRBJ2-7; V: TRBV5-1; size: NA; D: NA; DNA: TGCGCCAGCAGCTTGGTTGGCCTCGGGACCTACGAGCAGTACTTC; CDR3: CASSLVGLGTYEQYF
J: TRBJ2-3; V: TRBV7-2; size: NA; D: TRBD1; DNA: TGTGCCAGCAGCCTAGATCCAGGGGGAGCGCAGTATTTT; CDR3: CASSLDPGGAQYF
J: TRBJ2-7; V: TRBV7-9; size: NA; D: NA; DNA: TGTGCCAGCAGCCGGGCCCCTGTGGTAACAGGCAAGACCTACGAGCAGTACTTC; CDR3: CASSRAPVVTGKTYEQYF
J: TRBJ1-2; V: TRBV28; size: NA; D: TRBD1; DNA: TGTGCCAGCAGTTTACAGGGGGCGGACTATGGCTACACCTTC; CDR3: CASSLQGADYGYTF
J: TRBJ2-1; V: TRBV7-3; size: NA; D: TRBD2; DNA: TGTGCCAGCAGCTACACTAGCGGCCCTTTCAATGAGCAGTTCTTC; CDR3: CASSYTSGPFNEQFF
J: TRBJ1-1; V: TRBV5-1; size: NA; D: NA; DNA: TGCGCCAGCAGCTTGGCCAGGGTCGGAACTGAAGCTTTCTTT; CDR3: CASSLARVGTEAFF
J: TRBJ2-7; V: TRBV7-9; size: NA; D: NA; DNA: TGTGCCAGCAGCCAGGGGCTCGACGAGCAGTACTTC; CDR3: CASSQGLDEQYF
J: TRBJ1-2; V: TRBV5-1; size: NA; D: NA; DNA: TGCGCCAGCAGCCTAGATGGTGGCTATGGCTACACCTTC; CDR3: CASSLDGGYGYTF
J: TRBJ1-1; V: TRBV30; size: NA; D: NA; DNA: TGTGCCTGGAGTGTACAACAGCTACAAGCTTTCTTT; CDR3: CAWSVQQLQAFF
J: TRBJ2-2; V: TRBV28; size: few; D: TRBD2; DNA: TGTGCCAGCAGTTCTCTAGCGGGGGGCCTCCCCGGGGAGCTGTTTTTT; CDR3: CASSSLAGGLPGELFF
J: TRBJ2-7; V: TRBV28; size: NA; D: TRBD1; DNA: TGTGCCAGCAGTCGGGGCAGGGGGCTCACGTACTTAGATTCCTACGAGCAGTACTTC; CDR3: CASSRGRGLTYLDSYEQYF
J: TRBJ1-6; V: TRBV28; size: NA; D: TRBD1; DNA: TGTGCCAGCACCGCAGACAGGGCCCTCCACTTT; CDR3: CASTADRALHF
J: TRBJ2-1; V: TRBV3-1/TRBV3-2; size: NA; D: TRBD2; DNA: TGTGCCAGCAGCCTTTCGACTAGCGGGGGGGTTAGCAATGAGCAGTTCTTC; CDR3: CASSLSTSGGVSNEQFF
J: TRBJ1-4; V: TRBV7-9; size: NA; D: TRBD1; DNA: TGTGCCAGCAAGCCGGGACAGAGTAATGAAAAACTGTTTTTT; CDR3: CASKPGQSNEKLFF
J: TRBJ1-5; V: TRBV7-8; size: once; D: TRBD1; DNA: TGTGCCAGCAGCTTGGACAGGGTATATCAGCCCCAGCATTTT; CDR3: CASSLDRVYQPQHF
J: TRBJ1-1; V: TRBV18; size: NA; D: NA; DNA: TGTGCCAGCTCACCTGCCGGGCTGGGGAGCACTGAAGCTTTCTTT; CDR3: CASSPAGLGSTEAFF
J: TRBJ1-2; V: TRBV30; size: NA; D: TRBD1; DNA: TGTGCCTGGAGTCGGGACAGGGGAGGGTATGGCTACACCTTC; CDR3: CAWSRDRGGYGYTF
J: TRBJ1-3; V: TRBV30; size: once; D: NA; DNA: TGTGCCTGGACTACAGGGACTGGAAACACCATATATTTT; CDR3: CAWTTGTGNTIYF
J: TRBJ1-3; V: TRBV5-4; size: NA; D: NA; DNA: TGTGCCAGCAGCTTGTCAGCAGGGGTTGGCTCTGGAAACACCATATATTTT; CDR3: CASSLSAGVGSGNTIYF
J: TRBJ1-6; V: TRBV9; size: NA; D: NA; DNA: TGTGCCAGCAGCGCCGGAGGGGTTGAGTCACCCCTCCACTTT; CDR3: CASSAGGVESPLHF
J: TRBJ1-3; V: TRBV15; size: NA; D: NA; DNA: TGTGCCACCAGCAGAGATGATTTCGTACACAGAACTGGAAACACCATATATTTT; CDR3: CATSRDDFVHRTGNTIYF
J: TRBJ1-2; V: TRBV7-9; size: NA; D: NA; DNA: TGTGCCAGCAGCTTACAATCAGGGGGCTACACCTTC; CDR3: CASSLQSGGYTF
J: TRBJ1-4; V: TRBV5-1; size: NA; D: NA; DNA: TGCGCCAGCAGGCTGGGACTGGGAAATGAAAAACTGTTTTTT; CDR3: CASRLGLGNEKLFF
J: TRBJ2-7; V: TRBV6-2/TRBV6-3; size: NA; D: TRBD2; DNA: TGTGCCAGCAGGCCTAGCGGGACCTCCTACGAGCAGTACTTC; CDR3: CASRPSGTSYEQYF
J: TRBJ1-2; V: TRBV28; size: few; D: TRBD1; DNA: TGTGCCAGCAGTTTATCCCCCCGGACAGGGGGCCGCTATGGCTACACCTTC; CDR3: CASSLSPRTGGRYGYTF
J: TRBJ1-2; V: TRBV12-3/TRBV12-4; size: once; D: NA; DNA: TGTGCCAGCAGTTTAGGTAGCTATGGCTACACCTTC; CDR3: CASSLGSYGYTF
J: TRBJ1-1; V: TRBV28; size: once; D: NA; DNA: TGTGCCAGCAGTTCCGCCCTCGGGACTGAAGCTTTCTTT; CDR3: CASSSALGTEAFF
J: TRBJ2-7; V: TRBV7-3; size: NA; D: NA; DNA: TGTGCCAGCAGCTTACAGGGAAGGGGAGAGCAGTACTTC; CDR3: CASSLQGRGEQYF
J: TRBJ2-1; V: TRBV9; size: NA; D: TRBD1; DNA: TGTGCCAGCACAGAGGGGGCTAACTCCTACAATGAGCAGTTCTTC; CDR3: CASTEGANSYNEQFF
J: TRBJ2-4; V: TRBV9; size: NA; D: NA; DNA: TGTGCCAGCAGCGTAGAGCCACCCGGTGCGGGCCGGAGGAACATTCAGTACTTC; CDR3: CASSVEPPGAGRRNIQYF
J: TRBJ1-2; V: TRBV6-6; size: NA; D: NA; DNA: TGTGCCAGCAGTTACGCAGGGATTTACTATGGCTACACCTTC; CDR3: CASSYAGIYYGYTF
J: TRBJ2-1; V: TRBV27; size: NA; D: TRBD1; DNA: TGTGCCAGCGAATCCGACTACAGGGGATATGGATACAATGAGCAGTTCTTC; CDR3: CASESDYRGYGYNEQFF
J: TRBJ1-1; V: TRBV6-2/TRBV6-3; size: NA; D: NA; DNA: TGTGCCAGCAGTTACTCCCGAGGCACTGAAGCTTTCTTT; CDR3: CASSYSRGTEAFF
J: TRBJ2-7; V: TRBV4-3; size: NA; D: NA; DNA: TGCGCCAGCAGCCAAGTTCTCCACGGGTCCTACGAGCAGTACTTC; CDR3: CASSQVLHGSYEQYF
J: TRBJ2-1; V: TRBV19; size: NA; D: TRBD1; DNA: TGTGCCAGTCGTCCGGGACAGAACTACAATGAGCAGTTCTTC; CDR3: CASRPGQNYNEQFF
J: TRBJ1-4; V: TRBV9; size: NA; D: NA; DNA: TGTGCCAGCAGTAGTCAGGCAACTAATGAAAAACTGTTTTTT; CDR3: CASSSQATNEKLFF